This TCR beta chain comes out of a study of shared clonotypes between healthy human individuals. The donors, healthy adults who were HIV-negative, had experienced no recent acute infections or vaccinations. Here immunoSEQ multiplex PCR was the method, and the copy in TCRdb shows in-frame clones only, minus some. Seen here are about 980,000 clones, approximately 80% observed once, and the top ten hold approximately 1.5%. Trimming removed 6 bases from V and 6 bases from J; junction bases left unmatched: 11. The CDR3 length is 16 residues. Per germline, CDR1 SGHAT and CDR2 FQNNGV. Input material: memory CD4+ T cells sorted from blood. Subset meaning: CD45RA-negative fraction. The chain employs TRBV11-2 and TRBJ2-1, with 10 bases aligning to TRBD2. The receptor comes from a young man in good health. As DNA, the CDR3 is TGTGCCAGCAGTTTAAGACTAGCGGGTAGGGGCAATGAGCAGTTCTTC. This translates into CASSLRLAGRGNEQFF.